This record concerns one T cell receptor beta chain sequence. Its target is not known. These data come from a study of shared clonotypes between healthy human individuals. Across the study: There were three CD4 naive, three CD4 memory, two CD8 naive and one CD8 memory plates per donor. Study conclusions and caveats: The sharing of about 5% of naive CD4 clonotypes was seen across a handful of donors. Inspection by rarefaction showed sorted-subset sequencing to be incomplete despite large depth.

Germline CDR1 is SGHVS and CDR2 is FQNEAQ. CDR3 length: 15 amino acids. The V end was cut by 4 bases, the J end by 3 bases, with 15 bases between. CD45RO-negative cells were positively selected for CCR7, leaving out terminally differentiated effector memory CD45RA+ cells. Investigators spread the genomic DNA of each subset evenly over several immunoSEQ plates. Method: immunoSEQ multiplex PCR; TCRdb's copy keeps in-frame clones and lacks some. This table holds 1.5 million to 2.5 million clones, roughly 94% found once. Source material: naive CD8+ T cells sorted from blood. This clonotype originated in a man aged 18 to 29 in good health. The rearrangement joins TRBV7-8 to TRBJ2-5, with D possibly being TRBD2 (6 bases). The CDR3 loop reads CASSSQIGGEETQYF. The CDR3 DNA reads TGTGCCAGCAGCTCTCAGATAGGCGGGGAAGAGACCCAGTACTTC.